The next 3 T cell receptor beta chains were all read from a single sample in a study of PD-1 blockade in classical Hodgkin lymphoma. Method: immunoSEQ multiplex PCR; TCRdb's copy keeps in-frame clones and lacks some. The sample has roughly 97,000 clones, approximately 88% seen once. Brentuximab vedotin exposure varied, and every patient relapsed after autologous stem cell transplantation. The source material was peripheral blood mononuclear cells (PBMCs), sampled at baseline. The receptors shown here come from a human donor with classical Hodgkin lymphoma.

The V call is TRBV29-1, the J call TRBJ1-2, with 10 bases aligning to TRBD1. The J segment lost 6 bases and the V segment lost 0 bases, leaving 10 bases of the junction unmatched. There are 16 residues in the CDR3. The germline V gene has CDR1 SQVTM and CDR2 ANQGSEA. The CDR3 here is CSVEDGVAGQGNGYTF. CDR3 bases: TGCAGCGTTGAAGATGGAGTGGCGGGACAGGGGAATGGCTACACCTTC.

The chain has TRBV7-2 and TRBJ2-1, with 12 nucleotides matching TRBD2. Losses at the gene ends were 3 bases for V and 9 bases for J; bases not matched to a gene: 6. The CDR3 extends over 15 amino acids. The germline V gene encodes CDR1 SGHTA and CDR2 FQGNSA. The CDR3 loop reads CASSFGPSGGGEQFF. For the CDR3, the DNA is TGTGCCAGCAGCTTCGGCCCTAGCGGGGGGGGTGAGCAGTTCTTC.

The J gene is TRBJ2-2, the V gene TRBV5-4; D call uncertain. V lost 3 bases, J lost 1 base, and 10 bases lay in between. Germline values: CDR1 SGHNT, CDR2 YYREEE (reference sequence). CDR3 length: 15 residues. As DNA, the CDR3 is TGTGCCAGCAGCTCGTTTAGAGAGAACACCGGGGAGCTGTTTTTT. Encoded protein: CASSSFRENTGELFF.